This note documents a single T cell receptor (beta chain) sequence. The trim removed 0 bases at V and 7 bases at J, leaving 2 bases unmatched. Germline lookup yields CDR1 SGDLS and CDR2 YYNGEE. The CDR3 loop spans 14 amino acids. Repertoires were generated with immunoSEQ multiplex PCR, while TCRdb's copy carries only in-frame clones and drops some. The sample contains 65,000 to 85,000 clones, 80% to 90% of which appear only once. This entry belongs to a study of control samples from healthy donors and cancer patients. This chain connects TRBV9 to TRBJ2-1; 9 bases match TRBD2. The source material was PBMCs. This TCR came from a woman between 45 and 65 years old with head and neck cancer. The CDR3 protein is CASSVGGGANEQFF. CDR3 coding DNA: TGTGCCAGCAGCGTAGGCGGGGGGGCGAATGAGCAGTTCTTC.